Each of the 5 T cell receptor beta chains below was sequenced from the same sample in a study of CD8+CD57+ T cells in acquired aplastic anemia. For sequencing, patients were chosen who had shown expansion of CD8+CD57+ cells by flow cytometry. Genomic DNA, the template, was used for profiling of the TCR beta VDJ and CDR3. TCRdb passed the reads through MiXCR, listing each CDR3 protein once. The sample gives around 180,000 distinct CDR3 sequences, over 40% of which show up once; 1.8% is in the top ten. The sequenced sample consisted of sorted CD4+, CD8+, or CD8+CD57+ T cells (not recorded which) from PBMCs. The receptors originated from a human donor with aplastic anemia.

This clonotype was seen ten or more times. The V gene is TRBV9, the J gene TRBJ2-5, with TRBD2 matching 8 bases. Unmatched junction bases numbered 9, after V lost 0 bases and J lost 2 bases. The germline CDR1 and CDR2 sequences are SGDLS and YYNGEE. This CDR3 comprises 17 residues. This CDR3 is CASSVAGGTRRQETQYF. The CDR3 nucleotides are TGTGCCAGCAGCGTAGCCGGAGGGACTAGACGGCAAGAGACCCAGTACTTC. Combining the CDR3 with reference TRBV9 and TRBJ2-5 gives the whole variable domain DSGVTQTPKHLITATGQRVTLRCSPRSGDLSVYWYQQSLDQGLQFLIQYYNGEERAKGNILERFSAQQFPDLHSELNLSSLELGDSALYFCASSVAGGTRRQETQYFGPGTRLLVL.

This clonotype was counted a few times. This sequence joins TRBV2 and TRBJ1-5; no definite D call. V was cut by 8 bases and J by 1 base, with 9 bases left in between. The germline V gene encodes CDR1 SNHLY and CDR2 FYNNEI. This CDR3 has 13 amino acids. This CDR3 is CASCLQSNQPQHF. CDR3 DNA: TGTGCCAGCTGCCTACAGAGCAATCAGCCCCAGCATTTT. Filled out from reference TRBV2 and TRBJ1-5, the complete variable domain reads EPEVTQTPSHQVTQMGQEVILRCVPISNHLYFYWYRQILGQKVEFLVSFYNNEISEKSEIFDDQFSVERPDGSNFTLKIRSTKLEDSAMYFCASCLQSNQPQHFGDGTRLSIL.

This clonotype was observed at least ten times. The chain carries TRBV10-3 and TRBJ2-1; 9 bases line up with TRBD1. J was trimmed by 8 bases and V by 6 bases; bases with no gene match: 11. In germline, CDR1 is ENHRY, CDR2 SYGVKD. The CDR3 is 15 residues long. The CDR3 reads CAIRKEGQGNDEQFF. Written as DNA, the CDR3 is TGTGCCATCAGGAAAGAGGGACAGGGAAACGATGAGCAGTTCTTC.

Comment on this clonotype: One junction end disagrees with the germline gene, perhaps due to a read error. This chain uses TRBV19 with TRBJ1-3; TRBD1 matches 8 bases. CDR3 length equals 15 residues. CDR1 is LNHDA, CDR2 SQIVND, per germline (reference sequence). CDR3 in amino acids: CASSFTTGAENAIYF. DNA for the CDR3: TGTGCCAGTAGTTTTACGACAGGGGCTGAAAACGCCATATATTTT.

The chain carries TRBV15 and TRBJ2-4, with 8 bases matching TRBD2. The CDR3 sequence is 15 residues long. Germline CDR1 is LNHNV and CDR2 is YYDKDF (reference sequence). J was trimmed by 8 bases and V by 4 bases; bases with no gene match: 10. CDR3 bases: TGTGCCACCAGCATAGAAGCGGGGGCGGGGGACATTCAGTACTTC. Residues: CATSIEAGAGDIQYF.